The 23 T cell receptor beta chains given below trace back to one sample, sequenced in a study of blood T cell repertoires in COVID-19. Sequencing used immunoSEQ multiplex PCR; TCRdb keeps in-frame clones, though not all of them. The sample has approximately 230,000 clones; approximately 90% are singletons. The sequencing input was PBMCs or T cells enriched from blood (not recorded which). These receptor sequences come from a young man who had recovered from COVID-19.

J is TRBJ2-2 and V is TRBV27; the D gene is possibly TRBD1 (6 bases). The V gene's germline CDR1 is MNHEY and CDR2 SMNVEV (reference sequence). This CDR3 is built from 18 residues. The V end lost 4 bases, the J end lost 1 base, and 19 bases lay between the germline ends. The CDR3: CASSSLHTGWQNTGELFF. CDR3 DNA sequence: TGTGCCAGCAGTTCGCTACACACAGGGTGGCAGAACACCGGGGAGCTGTTTTTT.

The rearrangement uses TRBV7-2 and TRBJ1-4; 7 nucleotides line up with TRBD1. This CDR3 is 15 amino acids long. Germline lookup yields CDR1 SGHTA and CDR2 FQGNSA. With V trimmed by 0 bases and J by 6 bases, 4 bases remained unmatched. Written as DNA, the CDR3 is TGTGCCAGCAGCTTAGCCCGGGACAGACATGAAAAACTGTTTTTT. It yields the protein CASSLARDRHEKLFF.

The CDR3 bases are TGTGCCAGCAGTTACTCGAACCCAGCGTCGGCTGATACGCAGTATTTT. Translating gives CASSYSNPASADTQYF. The V call is TRBV6-5, the J call TRBJ2-3, with D hard to call. CDR1 is MNHEY and CDR2 is SVGAGI in the germline V gene. Trimming left V 0 bases short and J 6 bases short, with 16 bases between. The CDR3 length is 16 residues.

This clone was seen once. The rearrangement joins TRBV5-1 to TRBJ2-1, with D perhaps matching TRBD2 (5 bases). The V and J ends lost 7 bases and 6 bases respectively, with 11 bases between them. This CDR3 has 12 residues. Germline V gene lookup returns CDR1 SGHRS and CDR2 YFSETQ. CDR3 nucleotides: TGCGCCAGCGGGCATACTAGCAATGAGCAGTTCTTC. This translates into CASGHTSNEQFF.

The V gene is TRBV10-1, the J gene TRBJ1-5; D is ambiguous. The length of the CDR3 is 13 residues. CDR1 is WNHNN, CDR2 SYGVQD, per germline (reference sequence). Trimming took off 2 bases at V and 4 bases at J, with 6 bases between the two ends. CDR3 in DNA: TGCGCCAGCAGTGAGGGTCTAAATCAGCCCCAGCATTTT. Its protein product is CASSEGLNQPQHF.

This sequence joins TRBV4-2 and TRBJ2-2; 8 positions match TRBD2. Per germline, CDR1 LGHNA and CDR2 YNFKEQ. This CDR3 is 13 amino acids long. In DNA, the CDR3 is TGTGCAACGACTAGCGCGAACACCGGGGAGCTGTTTTTT. This translates into CATTSANTGELFF.

The rearrangement links TRBV5-1 to TRBJ1-5, with D unclear. This CDR3 has 13 residues. Germline V gene data show CDR1 as SGHRS and CDR2 as YFSETQ. Trimming removed 4 bases at V and 5 bases at J, with 10 bases between. The DNA of the CDR3 is TGCGCCAGCAGCCGAAACACAGATCAGCCCCAGCATTTT. This translates into CASSRNTDQPQHF.

The V gene is TRBV19, the J gene TRBJ2-7; 9 nucleotides line up with TRBD1. The length of the CDR3 is 15 residues. In germline, CDR1 is LNHDA, CDR2 SQIVND (reference sequence). Losses at the gene ends were 5 bases for V and 6 bases for J; bases not matched to a gene: 11. The CDR3 protein is CASSLPRDRAPEQYF. CDR3 nucleotide sequence: TGTGCCAGTAGTTTGCCCCGGGACAGGGCGCCCGAGCAGTACTTC.

V and J are TRBV5-7 and TRBJ1-5; D is unresolved. TRBV5-7 is an ORF, with its function uncertain. CDR3 length equals 15 residues. Deletions cut 0 bases from V and 2 bases from J, with 9 bases between. The CDR3 sequence: CASSLGIVGNQPQHF. The CDR3 DNA is TGTGCCAGCAGCTTGGGTATCGTTGGCAATCAGCCCCAGCATTTT.

The rearrangement links TRBV6-1 to TRBJ1-2; 10 nucleotides line up with TRBD1. Germline assignment: CDR1 MNHNS and CDR2 SASEGT. With 2 bases clipped from V and 5 bases from J, the junction kept 2 bases outside the gene matches. The CDR3 totals 14 residues. CDR3 residues: CASSEQDRGYGYTF. CDR3 in DNA: TGTGCCAGCAGTGAACAGGACAGGGGGTATGGCTACACCTTC.

V usage is TRBV11-2 and J usage is TRBJ2-7, with a possible D match to TRBD2 (6 bases). In germline, CDR1 is SGHAT, CDR2 FQNNGV. The V end lost 5 bases, the J end lost 5 bases, and 19 bases lay between the germline ends. This CDR3 has 15 residues. In nucleotides, the CDR3 is TGTGCCAGCAGCAATGTTTTGCGGGGTAGGGACGAGCAGTACTTC. Translated, it gives CASSNVLRGRDEQYF. The full variable domain, completed using reference TRBV11-2 and TRBJ2-7, is EAGVAQSPRYKIIEKRQSVAFWCNPISGHATLYWYQQILGQGPKLLIQFQNNGVVDDSQLPKDRFSAERLKGVDSTLKIQPAKLEDSAVYLCASSNVLRGRDEQYFGPGTRLTVT.

CDR3 in amino acids: CASSLDGLAGVNEQFF. CDR3 sequence (DNA): TGCGCCAGCAGCTTGGACGGACTAGCGGGAGTCAATGAGCAGTTCTTC. This chain connects TRBV5-1 to TRBJ2-1; 13 nucleotides agree with TRBD2. The germline V gene encodes CDR1 SGHRS and CDR2 YFSETQ. CDR3 length equals 16 residues. V was clipped by 0 bases and J by 6 bases; unmatched bases: 3.

In its sample, this clone was seen a few times. The genes are TRBV12-3 or TRBV12-4 and TRBJ1-1; no firm D call. Trimming shortened V by 0 bases and J by 6 bases, and 8 bases separated the two germline ends. The CDR3 runs to 13 residues. CDR3 DNA sequence: TGTGCCAGCAGTTTAGCGCGGGGTCCTGAAGCTTTCTTT. Amino acid sequence: CASSLARGPEAFF.

The gene calls are TRBV24-1 and TRBJ1-2; 7 bases fit TRBD1. There are 13 residues in the CDR3. J lost 5 bases, V lost 9 bases, and 8 bases had no gene match. The germline CDR1 and CDR2 sequences are KGHDR and SFDVKD. The CDR3 DNA reads TGTGCCACCTCTCCAGGGGGATGGTATGGCTACACCTTC. Protein sequence: CATSPGGWYGYTF.

CDR3 protein: CAISEPGTAPYEQYF. CDR3 DNA sequence: TGTGCCATCAGTGAGCCCGGGACTGCACCCTACGAGCAGTACTTC. The chain employs TRBV10-3 and TRBJ2-7; tentatively, D is TRBD2 (6 bases). The CDR3 is made up of 15 amino acids. Looked up from germline, CDR1 is ENHRY and CDR2 is SYGVKD. The V end was cut by 2 bases, the J end by 2 bases, with 13 bases between.

The rearrangement joins TRBV10-3 to TRBJ2-7, with 9 nucleotides matching TRBD2. Germline V gene lookup returns CDR1 ENHRY and CDR2 SYGVKD. This CDR3 has 14 amino acids. V shed 10 bases, J shed 2 bases, and the junction held 9 bases outside the gene matches. This chain's CDR3 is CATVAGEITYEQYF. The CDR3 nucleotides read TGTGCCACCGTAGCGGGAGAAATAACCTACGAGCAGTACTTC.

V and J are TRBV6-5 and TRBJ1-2; no firm D call. The CDR3 covers 12 residues. CDR1 and CDR2 from the germline V gene are MNHEY and SVGAGI. The germline V and J ends were trimmed by 7 bases and 7 bases, with 13 bases remaining between them. The chain's CDR3 is CASTERDTGYTF. For the CDR3, the DNA is TGTGCCAGCACCGAGCGGGATACTGGCTACACCTTC.

The rearrangement links TRBV27 to TRBJ2-7; 7 bases map to TRBD2. J was trimmed by 4 bases and V by 6 bases; bases with no gene match: 9. Germline lookup yields CDR1 MNHEY and CDR2 SMNVEV (reference sequence). The CDR3 sequence is 14 residues long. The chain's CDR3 is CASRVAGPPYEQYF. In DNA, the CDR3 is TGTGCCAGCAGGGTAGCGGGTCCGCCTTACGAGCAGTACTTC.

J is TRBJ1-3 and V is TRBV12-3 or TRBV12-4; 7 bases agree with TRBD1. The CDR3 spans 12 residues. Trimming took 3 bases from V and 14 from J; bases not matched to a gene: 7. CDR3 in DNA: TGTGCCAGCAGTTTTCGACAGGGATTCGTATATTTT. Translated, it gives CASSFRQGFVYF.

This chain connects TRBV5-1 to TRBJ2-1; the D gene is possibly TRBD1 (6 bases). The CDR3 is made up of 15 amino acids. The V gene lost 4 bases and the J gene lost 4 bases, with 15 bases spanning the gap. CDR1 is SGHRS and CDR2 is YFSETQ in the germline V gene. Here the CDR3 reads CASSAQGTSYNEQFF. DNA of the CDR3: TGCGCCAGCAGCGCTCAGGGGACCTCGTACAATGAGCAGTTCTTC.

The chain combines TRBV3-1 (or the pseudogene TRBV3-2) with TRBJ2-5; 13 bases align to TRBD2. J was trimmed by 5 bases and V by 2 bases; bases with no gene match: 14. This CDR3 comprises 19 residues. Germline CDR1 reads LGHDT; CDR2 reads YNNKEL (reference sequence). CDR3 in amino acids: CASSQPVTSGRHLGETQYF. DNA of the CDR3: TGTGCCAGCAGCCAACCCGTGACTAGCGGGAGGCACTTGGGGGAGACCCAGTACTTC.

This clone has at least ten counts. V gene TRBV5-4 combines with J gene TRBJ2-3; TRBD2 agrees at 10 bases. Looked up from germline, CDR1 is SGHNT and CDR2 is YYREEE (reference sequence). V was pared by 3 bases and J by 6 bases, with 7 bases of the junction left unmatched. The CDR3 is 15 amino acids. CDR3 region: CASSYSGRRTDTQYF. CDR3 in DNA: TGTGCCAGCAGCTATAGCGGGAGGAGGACGGATACGCAGTATTTT.

DNA for the CDR3: TGCGCCAGCAGCTATGGACTAGCGACTATTGAGACCCAGTACTTC. Translation: CASSYGLATIETQYF. The chain has TRBV5-1 and TRBJ2-5, with 9 positions matching TRBD2. Germline V lookup: CDR1 SGHRS, CDR2 YFSETQ. The V segment lost 3 bases and the J segment 5 bases; nucleotides outside the gene matches: 8. The CDR3 spans 15 residues.